This TCR beta chain was profiled in a study of vaccination effects on CD4 cells after COVID-19. Study information: After the second dose, samples were taken at median day 72.

Produced via immunoSEQ multiplex PCR; TCRdb's table is partial and in-frame only. The sample gives about 73,000 clones, roughly 73% of which show up once; around 2.1% is in the top ten. Scientists isolated CD4+ T cells after a roughly nine-day culture period ended. Each participant received a vaccine that was either BNT162b2 or mRNA-1273, given as two doses. Half-medium replacement with IL-2 medium occurred on days 3 and 7. Trimming cost V 4 bases and J 6 bases, with 11 bases left between them. The CDR3 length is 13 residues. Germline lookup yields CDR1 SGHDT and CDR2 YYEEEE. About this clone itself: Its specificity is unknown.

Study-wide points: A shortage of convalescent patients and an absence of early post-infection timepoints characterized the study. Vaccine- and infection-induced clones showed marked clonal contraction late following vaccination.

This clonotype was obtained from a human donor who received a COVID-19 vaccine. The chain couples TRBV5-6 to TRBJ1-5; no definite D call. Source: CD4+ T cells from PBMCs cultured without peptide, taken after COVID-19 vaccination. CDR3 region: CASSPGWGQPQHF. CDR3 bases: TGTGCCAGCAGCCCCGGATGGGGTCAGCCCCAGCATTTT.